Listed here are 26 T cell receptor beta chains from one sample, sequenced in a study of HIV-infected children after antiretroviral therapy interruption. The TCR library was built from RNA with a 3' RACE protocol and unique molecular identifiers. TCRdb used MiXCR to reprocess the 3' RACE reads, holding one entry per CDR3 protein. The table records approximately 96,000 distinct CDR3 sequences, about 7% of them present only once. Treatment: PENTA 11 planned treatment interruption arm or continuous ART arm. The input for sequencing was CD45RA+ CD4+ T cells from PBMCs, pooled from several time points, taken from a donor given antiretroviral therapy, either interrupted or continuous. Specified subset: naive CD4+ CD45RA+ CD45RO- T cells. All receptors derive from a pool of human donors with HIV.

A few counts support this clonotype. The CDR3 nucleotides are TGTGCCAGCAGCTTAGGGGGCTCCGGCGTTGGGACCCAGTACTTC. Protein: CASSLGGSGVGTQYF. This sequence joins TRBV7-6 and TRBJ2-5, with TRBD1 as a possible D gene (5 bases). The CDR3 loop spans 15 amino acids. The V end was cut by 1 base, the J end by 7 bases, with 16 bases between. Per germline, CDR1 SGHVS and CDR2 FNYEAQ.

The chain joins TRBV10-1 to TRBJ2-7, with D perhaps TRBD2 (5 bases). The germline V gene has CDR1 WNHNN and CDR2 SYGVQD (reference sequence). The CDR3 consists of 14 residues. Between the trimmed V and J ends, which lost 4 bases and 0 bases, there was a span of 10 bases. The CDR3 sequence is CASSVARSSYEQYF. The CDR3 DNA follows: TGCGCCAGCAGTGTAGCGCGGAGCTCCTACGAGCAGTACTTC.

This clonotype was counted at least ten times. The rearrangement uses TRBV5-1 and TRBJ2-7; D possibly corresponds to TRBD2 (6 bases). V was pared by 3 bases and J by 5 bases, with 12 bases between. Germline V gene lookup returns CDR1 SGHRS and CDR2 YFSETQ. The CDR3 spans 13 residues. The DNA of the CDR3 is TGCGCCAGCAGCTCGGAAGGAGGGGACGAGCAGTACTTC. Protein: CASSSEGGDEQYF.

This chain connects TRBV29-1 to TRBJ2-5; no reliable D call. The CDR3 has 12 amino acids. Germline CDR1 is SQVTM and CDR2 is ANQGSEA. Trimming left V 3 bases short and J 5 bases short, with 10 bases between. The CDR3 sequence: CSVEIVGETQYF. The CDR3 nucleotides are TGCAGCGTTGAGATAGTTGGTGAGACCCAGTACTTC.

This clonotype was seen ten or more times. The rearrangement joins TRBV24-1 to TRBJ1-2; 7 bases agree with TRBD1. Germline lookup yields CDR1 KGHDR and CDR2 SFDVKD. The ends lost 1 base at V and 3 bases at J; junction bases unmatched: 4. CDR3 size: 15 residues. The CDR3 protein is CATSDFRQGDYGYTF. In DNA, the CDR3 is TGTGCCACCAGTGATTTTCGACAGGGAGACTATGGCTACACCTTC.

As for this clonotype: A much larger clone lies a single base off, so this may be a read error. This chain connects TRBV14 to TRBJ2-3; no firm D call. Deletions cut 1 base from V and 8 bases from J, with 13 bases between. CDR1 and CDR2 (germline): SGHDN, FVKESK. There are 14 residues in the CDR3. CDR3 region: CASSQARFEVTQYF. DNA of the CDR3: TGTGCCAGCAGCCAAGCCCGGTTTGAGGTTACGCAGTATTTT.

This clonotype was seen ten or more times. CDR3 loop: CATSDPPGTRARNEQFF. The CDR3 nucleotides are TGTGCCACCAGTGACCCACCCGGGACTAGGGCTCGGAATGAGCAGTTCTTC. The chain joins TRBV24-1 to TRBJ2-1, with 8 positions matching TRBD2. The CDR3 runs to 17 residues. The germline V gene encodes CDR1 KGHDR and CDR2 SFDVKD. Trimming cost V 4 bases and J 7 bases; bases outside gene matches: 14.

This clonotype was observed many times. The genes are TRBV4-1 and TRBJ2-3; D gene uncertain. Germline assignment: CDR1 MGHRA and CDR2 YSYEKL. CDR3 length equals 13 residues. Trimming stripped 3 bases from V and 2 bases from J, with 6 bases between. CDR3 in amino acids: CASSQSITDTQYF. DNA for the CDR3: TGCGCCAGCAGCCAGTCGATCACAGATACGCAGTATTTT.

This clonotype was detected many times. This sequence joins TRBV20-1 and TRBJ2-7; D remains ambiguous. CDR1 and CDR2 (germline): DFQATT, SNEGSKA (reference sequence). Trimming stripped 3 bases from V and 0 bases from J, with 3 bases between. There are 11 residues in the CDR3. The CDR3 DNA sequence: TGCAGTGCTAGGCTCTCCTACGAGCAGTACTTC. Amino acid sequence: CSARLSYEQYF.

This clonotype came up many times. CDR3 loop: CASSPPGVRFTEAFF. CDR3 nucleotide sequence: TGTGCCAGCTCACCACCGGGGGTCAGGTTCACTGAAGCTTTCTTT. The chain couples TRBV18 to TRBJ1-1; possibly TRBD1 for D (5 bases). Germline V gives CDR1 KGHSH, CDR2 LQKENI. Trimming shortened V by 0 bases and J by 4 bases, and 12 bases separated the two germline ends. The CDR3 is 15 amino acids.

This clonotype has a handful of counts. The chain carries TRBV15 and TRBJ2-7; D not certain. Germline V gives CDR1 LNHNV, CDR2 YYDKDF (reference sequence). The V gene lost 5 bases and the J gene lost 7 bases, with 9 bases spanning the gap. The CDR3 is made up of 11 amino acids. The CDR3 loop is CATSRVSEQYF. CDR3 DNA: TGTGCCACCAGCCGAGTAAGTGAGCAGTACTTC.

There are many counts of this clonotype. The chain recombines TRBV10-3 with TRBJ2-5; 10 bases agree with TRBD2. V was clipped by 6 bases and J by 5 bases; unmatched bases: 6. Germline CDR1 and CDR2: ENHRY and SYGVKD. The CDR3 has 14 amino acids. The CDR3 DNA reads TGTGCCATCAGAAGCGGGGGGGCCATTGAGACCCAGTACTTC. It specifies CAIRSGGAIETQYF.

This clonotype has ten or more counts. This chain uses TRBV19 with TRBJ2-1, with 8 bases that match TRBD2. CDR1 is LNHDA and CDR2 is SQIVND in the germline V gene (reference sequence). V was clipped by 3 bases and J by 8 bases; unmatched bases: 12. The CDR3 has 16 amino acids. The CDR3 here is CASSIGLVAGWDEQFF. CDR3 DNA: TGTGCCAGTAGTATCGGACTTGTAGCGGGATGGGATGAGCAGTTCTTC.

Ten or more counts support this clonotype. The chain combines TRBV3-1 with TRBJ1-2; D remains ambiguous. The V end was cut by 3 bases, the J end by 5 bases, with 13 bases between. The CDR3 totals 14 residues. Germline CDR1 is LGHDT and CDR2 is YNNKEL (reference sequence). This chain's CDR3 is CASSQEGYLYGYTF. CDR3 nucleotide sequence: TGTGCCAGCAGCCAGGAGGGCTACCTGTATGGCTACACCTTC.

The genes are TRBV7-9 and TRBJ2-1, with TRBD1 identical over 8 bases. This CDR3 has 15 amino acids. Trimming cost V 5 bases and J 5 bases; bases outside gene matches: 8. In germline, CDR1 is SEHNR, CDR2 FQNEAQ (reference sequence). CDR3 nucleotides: TGTGCCAGCAGCCTCAGGGGGCGCGGGAACAATGAGCAGTTCTTC. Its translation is CASSLRGRGNNEQFF. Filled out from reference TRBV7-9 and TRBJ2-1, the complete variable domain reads DTGVSQNPRHKITKRGQNVTFRCDPISEHNRLYWYRQTLGQGPEFLTYFQNEAQLEKSRLLSDRFSAERPKGSFSTLEIQRTEQGDSAMYLCASSLRGRGNNEQFFGPGTRLTVL.

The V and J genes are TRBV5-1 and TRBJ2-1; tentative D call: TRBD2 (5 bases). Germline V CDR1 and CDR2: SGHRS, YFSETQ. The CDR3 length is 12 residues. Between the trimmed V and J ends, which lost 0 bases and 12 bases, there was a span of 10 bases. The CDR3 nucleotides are TGCGCCAGCAGCTTGGCCCAGGAGGTGCAGTTCTTC. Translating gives CASSLAQEVQFF. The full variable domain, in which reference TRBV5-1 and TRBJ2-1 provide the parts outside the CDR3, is KAGVTQTPRYLIKTRGQQVTLSCSPISGHRSVSWYQQTPGQGLQFLFEYFSETQRNKGNFPGRFSGRQFSNSRSEMNVSTLELGDSALYLCASSLAQEVQFFGPGTRLTVL.

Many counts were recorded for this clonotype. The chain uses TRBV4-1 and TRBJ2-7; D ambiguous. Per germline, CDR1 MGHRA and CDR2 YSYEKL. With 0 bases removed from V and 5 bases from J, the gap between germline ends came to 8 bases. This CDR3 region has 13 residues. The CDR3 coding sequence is TGCGCCAGCAGCCAAGATAGTAGAGACGAGCAGTACTTC. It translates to CASSQDSRDEQYF.

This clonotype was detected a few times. CDR3 region: CASSLDGGWGETQYF. In DNA form, the CDR3 reads TGTGCCAGCAGCTTAGATGGGGGATGGGGAGAGACCCAGTACTTC. The rearrangement links TRBV7-2 to TRBJ2-5, with D perhaps TRBD1 or TRBD2 (5 bases each). The CDR3 runs to 15 residues. Trimming took off 1 base at V and 4 bases at J, with 13 bases between the two ends. Germline loops: CDR1 SGHTA, CDR2 FQGNSA.

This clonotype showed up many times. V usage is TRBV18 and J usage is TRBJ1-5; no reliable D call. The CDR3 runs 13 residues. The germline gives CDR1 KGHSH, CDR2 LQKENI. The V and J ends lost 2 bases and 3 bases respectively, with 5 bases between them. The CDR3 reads CASSPGSNQPQHF. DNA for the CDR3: TGTGCCAGCTCACCAGGGTCCAATCAGCCCCAGCATTTT.

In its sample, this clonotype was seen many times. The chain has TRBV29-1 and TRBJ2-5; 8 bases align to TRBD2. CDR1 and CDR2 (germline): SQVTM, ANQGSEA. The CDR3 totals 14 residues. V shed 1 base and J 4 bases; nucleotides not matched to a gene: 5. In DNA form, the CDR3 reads TGCAGCGTTGAAGGTCATCGGGGGGGAGAGACCCAGTACTTC. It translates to CSVEGHRGGETQYF.

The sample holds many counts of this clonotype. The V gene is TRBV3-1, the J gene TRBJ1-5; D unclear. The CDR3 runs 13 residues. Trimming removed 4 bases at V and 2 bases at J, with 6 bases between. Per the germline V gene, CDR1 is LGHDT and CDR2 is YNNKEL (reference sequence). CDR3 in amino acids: CASSRVGNQPQHF. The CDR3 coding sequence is TGTGCCAGCAGCCGGGTGGGCAATCAGCCCCAGCATTTT.

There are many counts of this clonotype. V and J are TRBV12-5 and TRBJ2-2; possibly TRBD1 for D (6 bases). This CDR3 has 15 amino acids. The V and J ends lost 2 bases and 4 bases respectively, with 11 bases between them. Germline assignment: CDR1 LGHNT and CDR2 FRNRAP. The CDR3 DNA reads TGTGCTAGTGGTTTGTCAACAGGGAGCACCGGGGAGCTGTTTTTT. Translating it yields CASGLSTGSTGELFF.

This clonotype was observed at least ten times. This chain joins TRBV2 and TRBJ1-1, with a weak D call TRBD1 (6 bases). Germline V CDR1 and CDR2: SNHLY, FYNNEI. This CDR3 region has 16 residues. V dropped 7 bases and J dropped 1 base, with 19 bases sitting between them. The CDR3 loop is CASTLKPPTGNTEAFF. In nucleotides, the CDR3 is TGTGCCAGCACCCTTAAGCCTCCGACAGGGAACACTGAAGCTTTCTTT.

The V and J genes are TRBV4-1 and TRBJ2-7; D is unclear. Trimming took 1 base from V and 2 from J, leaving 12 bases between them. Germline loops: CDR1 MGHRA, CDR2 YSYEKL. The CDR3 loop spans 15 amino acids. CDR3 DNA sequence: TGCGCCAGCAGCCAAGGGTTACAAAAAACCTACGAGCAGTACTTC. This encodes CASSQGLQKTYEQYF.

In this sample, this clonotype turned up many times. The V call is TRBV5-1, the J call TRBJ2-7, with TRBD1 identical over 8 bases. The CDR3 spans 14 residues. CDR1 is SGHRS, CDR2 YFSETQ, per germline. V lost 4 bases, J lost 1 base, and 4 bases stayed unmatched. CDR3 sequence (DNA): TGCGCCAGCAGCACCGGACAGGGTTCCTACGAGCAGTACTTC. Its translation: CASSTGQGSYEQYF.

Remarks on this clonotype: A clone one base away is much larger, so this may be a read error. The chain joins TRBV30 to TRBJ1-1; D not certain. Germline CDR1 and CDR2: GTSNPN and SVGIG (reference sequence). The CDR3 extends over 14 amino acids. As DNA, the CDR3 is TGTGTCTGGAGTCTAGGGCAAGCAAACACAGAAGTCTTCTTT. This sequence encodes CVWSLGQANTEVFF.